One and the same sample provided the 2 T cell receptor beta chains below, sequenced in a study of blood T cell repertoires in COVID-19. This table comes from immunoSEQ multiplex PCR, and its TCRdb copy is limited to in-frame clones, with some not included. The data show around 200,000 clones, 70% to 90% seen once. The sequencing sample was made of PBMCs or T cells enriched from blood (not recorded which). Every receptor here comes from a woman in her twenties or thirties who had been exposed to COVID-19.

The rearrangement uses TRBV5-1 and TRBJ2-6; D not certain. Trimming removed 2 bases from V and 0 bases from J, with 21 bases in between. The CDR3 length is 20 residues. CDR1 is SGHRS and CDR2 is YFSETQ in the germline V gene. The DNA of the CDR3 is TGCGCCAGCAGCTTCGGTACAGCCCCAGGCTCCAGCTCTGGGGCCAACGTCCTGACTTTC. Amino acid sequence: CASSFGTAPGSSSGANVLTF.

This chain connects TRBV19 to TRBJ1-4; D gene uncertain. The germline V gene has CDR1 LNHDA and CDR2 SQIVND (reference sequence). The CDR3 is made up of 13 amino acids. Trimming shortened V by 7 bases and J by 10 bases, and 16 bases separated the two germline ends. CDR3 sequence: CASMEGRVGKLFF. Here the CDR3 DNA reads TGTGCCAGTATGGAGGGCAGAGTAGGAAAACTGTTTTTT.